This T cell receptor beta chain was sequenced in a study of cytomegalovirus exposure and HLA in healthy donors. Whole-study results and caveats: In vitro, a few CMV-associated chains proved specific for CMV antigens.

The donors were members of the validation cohort comprising about 130 subjects, separate from the roughly 670-subject first cohort. Regarding this clone: The antigen is undetermined.

Trimming cost V 4 bases and J 1 base, with 11 bases left between them. Germline CDR1 is SGHDT and CDR2 is YYEEEE. This CDR3 has 14 amino acids. Clones were sequenced by immunoSEQ multiplex PCR, and TCRdb holds only the in-frame ones, with some missing. Among roughly 200,000 clones listed, approximately 86% were seen once. Sequencing input: PBMCs. The chain employs TRBV5-6 and TRBJ1-1; possibly TRBD1 for D (5 bases). This receptor was taken from a man aged 25 to 40 in good health and CMV-seropositive. The DNA of the CDR3 is TGTGCCAGCAGCCCGGGACCTCCGAACACTGAAGCTTTCTTT. Amino acids: CASSPGPPNTEAFF.